This TCR beta chain was documented in a study of T cells expressing NK-cell markers. Looking at the study overall: The authors sequenced eight donors, of whom seven were HCMV-seropositive and one was seronegative. Notes on the study in general: Evidence did not settle whether expanded NKG2C+ T cell clones targeted HCMV. There were a few donors in whom these clonotypes also led the CD3+CD56-NKG2C+ fraction.

The CDR3 covers 12 residues. Germline values: CDR1 DFQATT, CDR2 SNEGSKA (reference sequence). Comment on this clonotype: Antigen: not known.

With UMIs, 5'RACE template switching was used to make TCR beta cDNA. TCRdb reprocessed the 5' RACE reads and stores each CDR3 protein as one record, lacking DNA. The sample has 350,000 to 450,000 distinct CDR3 sequences. The chain combines TRBV20-1 with TRBJ2-7; TCRdb names TRBD1, which stays unverified in the absence of DNA. The clonotype was recovered from a man aged 18-70 years in good health. The sequencing sample was made of blood T cells: a sorted CD56 or NKG2C T cell subset, CD4+ or CD8+ T cells, or bulk PBMC T cells (not recorded which). The chain's CDR3 is CSARDQGGGQYF.